These T cell receptor beta chains were read from a single sample in a study of T cells in Graves' hyperthyroidism and ophthalmopathy. MiXCR was run by TCRdb on the multiplex PCR reads, yielding one entry per CDR3 protein. The sample holds hundreds of thousands of distinct CDR3 sequences, about 15% seen once. Material for sequencing was blood. The origin of the receptors is a woman aged 18-29 years with Graves' hyperthyroidism. Both conserved end residues are trimmed from each CDR3. Each record gives: clone size, V gene, CDR3 protein. Clone size, where shown, is once, few, many, or a class for clones that have expanded.

size: few; V: TRBV19; CDR3: ASVRDHGGYT
size: many; V: TRBV29-1; CDR3: SVLGDGETQY
size: many; V: TRBV6-2/TRBV6-3; CDR3: ASSYPGLAGTQY
size: many; V: TRBV10-3; CDR3: AISEFAGPYEQY
size: many; V: TRBV7-9; CDR3: ASSSSSEGTQY
size: many; V: TRBV5-1; CDR3: ASSLGPQRNYNEQF
size: -; V: TRBV11-2; CDR3: VSSLVRRSTDTQY
size: few; V: TRBV5-5; CDR3: ASSLGTGWGNQPQH
size: many; V: TRBV2; CDR3: ASSEVQGLNTEAF
size: many; V: TRBV28; CDR3: ASSLWERAGAGYEQY
size: many; V: TRBV6-2/TRBV6-3; CDR3: ASSSHDSYEQY
size: few; V: TRBV6-1; CDR3: ASRPGASYGYT
size: many; V: TRBV27; CDR3: ASSFLTGTSGYNEQF
size: -; V: TRBV4-1; CDR3: ASSQRAGTRSSYEQY
size: -; V: TRBV6-1; CDR3: ASSEALLGVVGAEAF
size: many; V: TRBV7-2; CDR3: ASSPYPGLYEQY
size: many; V: TRBV2; CDR3: ASREPGTPYYEQY
size: many; V: TRBV11-1; CDR3: ASSLSSVTLADIQY
size: -; V: TRBV6-1; CDR3: ASRQGGRETQY
size: -; V: TRBV12-5; CDR3: ASGFSVPNGQETQY
size: -; V: TRBV6-1; CDR3: ASSVRGVRTDTQY
size: many; V: TRBV18; CDR3: ASSPQGQQWGYT
size: many; V: TRBV7-3; CDR3: ASSLLGRETEAF
size: many; V: TRBV24-1; CDR3: ATSDSMSRGGTEAF
size: few; V: TRBV7-2; CDR3: ASSFRTGTSSYEQY
size: -; V: TRBV2; CDR3: ASSHGTSGQETQY
size: many; V: TRBV12-3/TRBV12-4; CDR3: ASEGGWGREFPDTQY
size: many; V: TRBV28; CDR3: ASTHTSGTGLAGVADTQY
size: many; V: TRBV3-1; CDR3: ASSQYYRQVDGYT
size: many; V: TRBV10-3; CDR3: AISEKQGQLLNTEAF
size: -; V: TRBV2; CDR3: ASSNYRNEKLF
size: -; V: TRBV6-1; CDR3: ASRRASGNTGELF
size: -; V: TRBV3-1; CDR3: ASSGRWQGNTGELF
size: many; V: TRBV13; CDR3: ASSTTGIGTEAF
size: many; V: TRBV12-3/TRBV12-4; CDR3: ASSPTSLAGAPYNEQF
size: many; V: TRBV28; CDR3: ASSSSGQGSNEQF
size: -; V: TRBV20-1; CDR3: SARVTTRINIQY
size: -; V: TRBV3-1; CDR3: ASSPGPSSGANVLT
size: once; V: TRBV20-1; CDR3: SAPDGALANYGYT
size: -; V: TRBV7-3; CDR3: ASLAGAADTQY
size: few; V: TRBV9; CDR3: ASSAQIRAGTGNTIY
size: few; V: TRBV7-8; CDR3: ASSPPGLDFSGANVLT
size: many; V: TRBV27; CDR3: ASSLRLSTEAF
size: many; V: TRBV18; CDR3: ASSPPQAIGYEQY
size: many; V: TRBV24-1; CDR3: ATGGGAEPQH
size: -; V: TRBV6-5; CDR3: ASSYSSGVEKLF
size: -; V: TRBV20-1; CDR3: SALTLDTSNEQF
size: many; V: TRBV30; CDR3: ASKGLAPGTQY
size: few; V: TRBV20-1; CDR3: SAPTNSMNTEAF
size: many; V: TRBV6-2/TRBV6-3; CDR3: ASSYSVQGWLF
size: few; V: TRBV7-8; CDR3: ASSSGAWRTDTQY
size: many; V: TRBV12-3/TRBV12-4; CDR3: ASSLYGGKAF
size: -; V: TRBV6-2/TRBV6-3; CDR3: ASTRGRALANYGYT
size: many; V: TRBV18; CDR3: ASSPPPASNTGELF
size: many; V: TRBV5-1; CDR3: ASSLGTDNQPQH
size: few; V: TRBV19; CDR3: ASSIGGGLSNILYSNQPQH
size: many; V: TRBV28; CDR3: ASSAPGGGNTIY